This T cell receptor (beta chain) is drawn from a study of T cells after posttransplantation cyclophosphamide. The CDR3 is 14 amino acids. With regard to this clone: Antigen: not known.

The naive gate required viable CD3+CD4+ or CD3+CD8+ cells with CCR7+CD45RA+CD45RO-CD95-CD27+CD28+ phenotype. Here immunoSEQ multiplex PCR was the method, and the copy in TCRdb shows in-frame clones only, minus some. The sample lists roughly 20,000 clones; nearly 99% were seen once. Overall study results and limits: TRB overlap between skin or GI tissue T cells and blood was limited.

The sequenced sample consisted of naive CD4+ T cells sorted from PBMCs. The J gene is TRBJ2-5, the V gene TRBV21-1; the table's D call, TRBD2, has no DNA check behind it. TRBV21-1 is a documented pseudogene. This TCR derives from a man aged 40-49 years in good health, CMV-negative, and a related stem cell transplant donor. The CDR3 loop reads CASTPRDYGREQYF. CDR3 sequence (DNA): TGTGCCAGCACCCCACGGGACTATGGTCGAGAGCAGTACTTC.